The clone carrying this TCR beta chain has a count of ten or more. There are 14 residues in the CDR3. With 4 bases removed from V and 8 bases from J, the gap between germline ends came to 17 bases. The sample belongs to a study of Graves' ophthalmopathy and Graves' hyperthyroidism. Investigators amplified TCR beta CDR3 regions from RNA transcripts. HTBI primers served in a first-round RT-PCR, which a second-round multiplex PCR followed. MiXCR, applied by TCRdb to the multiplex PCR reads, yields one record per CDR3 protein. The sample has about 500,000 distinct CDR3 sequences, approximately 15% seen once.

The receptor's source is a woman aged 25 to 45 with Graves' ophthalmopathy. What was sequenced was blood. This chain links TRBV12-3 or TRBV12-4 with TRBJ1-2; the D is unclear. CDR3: CASSSPGWGGGYTF. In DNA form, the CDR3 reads TGTGCCAGCAGTTCCCCCGGGTGGGGTGGAGGCTACACCTTC.